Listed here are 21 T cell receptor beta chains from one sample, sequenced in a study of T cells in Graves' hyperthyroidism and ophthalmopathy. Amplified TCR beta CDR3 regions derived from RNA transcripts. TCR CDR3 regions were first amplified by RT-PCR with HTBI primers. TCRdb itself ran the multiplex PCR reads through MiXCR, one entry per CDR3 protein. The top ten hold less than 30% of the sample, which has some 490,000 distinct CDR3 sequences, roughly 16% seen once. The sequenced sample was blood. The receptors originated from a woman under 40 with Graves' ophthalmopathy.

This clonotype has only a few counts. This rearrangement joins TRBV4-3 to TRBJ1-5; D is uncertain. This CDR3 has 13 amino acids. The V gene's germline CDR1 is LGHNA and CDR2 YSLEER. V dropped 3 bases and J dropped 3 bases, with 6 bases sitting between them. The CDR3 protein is CASSQELNQPQHF. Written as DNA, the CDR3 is TGCGCCAGCAGCCAGGAACTCAATCAGCCCCAGCATTTT.

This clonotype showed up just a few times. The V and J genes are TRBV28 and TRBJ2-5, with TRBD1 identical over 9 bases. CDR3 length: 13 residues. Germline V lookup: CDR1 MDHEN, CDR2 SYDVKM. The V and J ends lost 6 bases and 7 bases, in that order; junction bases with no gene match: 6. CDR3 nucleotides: TGTGCCAGCAGAGGGACAGGGCCGCGGACCCAGTACTTC. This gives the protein CASRGTGPRTQYF.

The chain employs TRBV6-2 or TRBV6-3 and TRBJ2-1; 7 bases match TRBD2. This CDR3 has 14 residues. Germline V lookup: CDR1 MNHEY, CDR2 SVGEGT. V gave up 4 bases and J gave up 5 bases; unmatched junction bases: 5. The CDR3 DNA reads TGTGCCAGCAGTTCCGGGACTATCGACAATGAGCAGTTCTTC. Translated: CASSSGTIDNEQFF.

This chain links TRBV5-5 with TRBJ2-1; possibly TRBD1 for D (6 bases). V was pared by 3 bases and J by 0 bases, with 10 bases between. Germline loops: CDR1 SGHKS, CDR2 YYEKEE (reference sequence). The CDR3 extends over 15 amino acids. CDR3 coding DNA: TGTGCCAGCAGCTCCCAGGGGAGCTCCTACAATGAGCAGTTCTTC. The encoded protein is CASSSQGSSYNEQFF.

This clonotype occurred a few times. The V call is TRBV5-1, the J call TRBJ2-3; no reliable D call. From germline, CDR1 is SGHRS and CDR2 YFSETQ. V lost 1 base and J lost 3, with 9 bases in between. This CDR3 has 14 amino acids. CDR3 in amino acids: CASSLYQETDTQYF. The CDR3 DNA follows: TGCGCCAGCAGCTTGTATCAGGAGACAGATACGCAGTATTTT.

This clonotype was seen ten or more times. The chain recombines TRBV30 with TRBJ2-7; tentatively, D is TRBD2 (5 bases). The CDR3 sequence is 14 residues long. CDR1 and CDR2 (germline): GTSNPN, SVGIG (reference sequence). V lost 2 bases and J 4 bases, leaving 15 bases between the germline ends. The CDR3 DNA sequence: TGTGCCTGGAGTAGGACTTCGAGAGGGTACGAGCAGTACTTC. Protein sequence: CAWSRTSRGYEQYF.

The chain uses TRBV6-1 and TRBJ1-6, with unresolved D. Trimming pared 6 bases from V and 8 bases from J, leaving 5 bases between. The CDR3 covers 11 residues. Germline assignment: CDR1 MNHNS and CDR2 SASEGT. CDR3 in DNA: TGTGCCAGCAGCCTTTATTCACCCCTCCACTTT. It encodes CASSLYSPLHF.

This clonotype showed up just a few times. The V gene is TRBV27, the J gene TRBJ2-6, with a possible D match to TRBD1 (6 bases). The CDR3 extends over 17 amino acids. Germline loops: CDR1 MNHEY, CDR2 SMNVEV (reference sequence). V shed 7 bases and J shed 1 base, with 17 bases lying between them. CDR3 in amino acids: CASTPAGTPSGANVLTF. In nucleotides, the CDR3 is TGTGCCAGCACCCCAGCCGGGACACCTTCTGGGGCCAACGTCCTGACTTTC.

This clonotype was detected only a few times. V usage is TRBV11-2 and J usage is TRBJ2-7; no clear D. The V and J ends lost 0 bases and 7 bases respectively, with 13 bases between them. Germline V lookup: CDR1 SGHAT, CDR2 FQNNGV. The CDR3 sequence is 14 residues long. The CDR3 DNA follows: TGTGCCAGCAGCTTAGAGGTCCAGGTTGGGGAGCAGTACTTC. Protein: CASSLEVQVGEQYF.

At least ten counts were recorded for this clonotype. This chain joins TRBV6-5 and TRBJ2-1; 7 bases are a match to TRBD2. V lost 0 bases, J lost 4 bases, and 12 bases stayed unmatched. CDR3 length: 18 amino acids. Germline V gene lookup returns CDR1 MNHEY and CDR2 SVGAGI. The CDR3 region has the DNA TGTGCCAGCAGTTACTCACCCAATCTAGCGGAAATTTACAATGAGCAGTTCTTC. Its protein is CASSYSPNLAEIYNEQFF.

The CDR3 protein is CASTVAGGLVSDNEQFF. DNA for the CDR3: TGTGCCAGCACCGTAGCGGGAGGGCTGGTGTCGGACAATGAGCAGTTCTTC. The chain has TRBV6-2 or TRBV6-3 and TRBJ2-1; 11 bases match TRBD2. This CDR3 is 17 amino acids long. In germline, CDR1 is MNHEY, CDR2 SVGEGT. Trimming cost V 7 bases and J 5 bases; bases outside gene matches: 13.

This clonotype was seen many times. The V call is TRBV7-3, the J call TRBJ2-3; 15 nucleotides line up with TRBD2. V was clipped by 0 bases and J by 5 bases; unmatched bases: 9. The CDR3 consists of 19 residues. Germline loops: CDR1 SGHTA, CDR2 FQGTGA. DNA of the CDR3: TGTGCCAGCAGCTTAACGACCGGGACTAGCGGGGGGTTCGTAGATACGCAGTATTTT. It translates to CASSLTTGTSGGFVDTQYF.

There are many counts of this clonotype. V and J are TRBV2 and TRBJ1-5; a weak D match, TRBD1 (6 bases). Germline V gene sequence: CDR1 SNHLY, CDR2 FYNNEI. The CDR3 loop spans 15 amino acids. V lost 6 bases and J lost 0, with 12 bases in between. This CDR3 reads CASSDRTASNQPQHF. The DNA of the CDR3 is TGTGCCAGCAGCGATCGGACAGCTAGCAATCAGCCCCAGCATTTT.

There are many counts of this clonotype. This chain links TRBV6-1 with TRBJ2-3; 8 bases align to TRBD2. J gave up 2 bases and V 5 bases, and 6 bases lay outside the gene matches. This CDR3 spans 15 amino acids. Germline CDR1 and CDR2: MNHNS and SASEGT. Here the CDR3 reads CASSPSGSVTDTQYF. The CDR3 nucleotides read TGTGCCAGCAGTCCCAGCGGGAGTGTCACAGATACGCAGTATTTT.

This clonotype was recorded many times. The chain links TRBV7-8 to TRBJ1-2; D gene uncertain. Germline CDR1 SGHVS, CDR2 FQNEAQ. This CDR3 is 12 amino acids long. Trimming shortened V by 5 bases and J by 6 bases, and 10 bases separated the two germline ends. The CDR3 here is CASSPRSDGYTF. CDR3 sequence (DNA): TGTGCCAGCAGCCCCCGTTCCGATGGCTACACCTTC.

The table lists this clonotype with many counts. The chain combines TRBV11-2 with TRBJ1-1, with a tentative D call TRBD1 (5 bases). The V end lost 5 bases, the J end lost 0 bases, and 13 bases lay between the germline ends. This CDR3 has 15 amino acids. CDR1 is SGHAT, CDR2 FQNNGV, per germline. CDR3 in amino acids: CASSQAWGLNTEAFF. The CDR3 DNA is TGTGCCAGCAGCCAGGCTTGGGGGTTGAACACTGAAGCTTTCTTT.

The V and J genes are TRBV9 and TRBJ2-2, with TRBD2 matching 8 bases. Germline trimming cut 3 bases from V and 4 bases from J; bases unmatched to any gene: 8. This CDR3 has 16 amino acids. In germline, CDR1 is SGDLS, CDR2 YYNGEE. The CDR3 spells CASSASGSVSTGELFF. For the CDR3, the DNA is TGTGCCAGCAGCGCGAGCGGGAGTGTATCCACCGGGGAGCTGTTTTTT. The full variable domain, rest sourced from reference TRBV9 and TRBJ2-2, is DSGVTQTPKHLITATGQRVTLRCSPRSGDLSVYWYQQSLDQGLQFLIQYYNGEERAKGNILERFSAQQFPDLHSELNLSSLELGDSALYFCASSASGSVSTGELFFGEGSRLTVL.

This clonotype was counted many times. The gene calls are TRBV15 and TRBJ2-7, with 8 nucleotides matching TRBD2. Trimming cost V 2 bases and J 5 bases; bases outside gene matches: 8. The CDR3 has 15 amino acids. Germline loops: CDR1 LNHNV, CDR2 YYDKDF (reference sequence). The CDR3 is CATSRSQAGEDEQYF. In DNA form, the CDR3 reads TGTGCCACCAGCAGATCCCAAGCGGGAGAAGACGAGCAGTACTTC. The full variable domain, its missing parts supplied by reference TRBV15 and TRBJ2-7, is DAMVIQNPRYQVTQFGKPVTLSCSQTLNHNVMYWYQQKSSQAPKLLFHYYDKDFNNEADTPDNFQSRRPNTSFCFLDIRSPGLGDTAMYLCATSRSQAGEDEQYFGPGTRLTVT.

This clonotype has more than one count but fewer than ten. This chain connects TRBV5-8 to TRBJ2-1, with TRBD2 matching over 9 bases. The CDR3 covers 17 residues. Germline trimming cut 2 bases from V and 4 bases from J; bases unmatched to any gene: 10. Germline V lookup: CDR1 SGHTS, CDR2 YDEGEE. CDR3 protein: CASSFLGGRAGYNEQFF. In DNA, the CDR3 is TGTGCCAGCAGCTTCCTGGGCGGGAGGGCCGGTTACAATGAGCAGTTCTTC.

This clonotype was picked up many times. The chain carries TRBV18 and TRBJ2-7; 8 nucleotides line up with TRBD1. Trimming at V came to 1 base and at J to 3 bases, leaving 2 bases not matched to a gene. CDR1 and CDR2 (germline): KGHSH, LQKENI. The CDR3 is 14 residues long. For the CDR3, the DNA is TGTGCCAGCTCACCACTACAGGGGGACTACGAGCAGTACTTC. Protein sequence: CASSPLQGDYEQYF.

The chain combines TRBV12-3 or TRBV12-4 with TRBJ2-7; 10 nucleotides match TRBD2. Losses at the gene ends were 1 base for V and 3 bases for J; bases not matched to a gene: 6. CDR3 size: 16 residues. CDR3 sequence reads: CASSLGLAGARYEQYF. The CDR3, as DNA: TGTGCCAGCAGTTTAGGGCTAGCGGGAGCCCGCTACGAGCAGTACTTC.